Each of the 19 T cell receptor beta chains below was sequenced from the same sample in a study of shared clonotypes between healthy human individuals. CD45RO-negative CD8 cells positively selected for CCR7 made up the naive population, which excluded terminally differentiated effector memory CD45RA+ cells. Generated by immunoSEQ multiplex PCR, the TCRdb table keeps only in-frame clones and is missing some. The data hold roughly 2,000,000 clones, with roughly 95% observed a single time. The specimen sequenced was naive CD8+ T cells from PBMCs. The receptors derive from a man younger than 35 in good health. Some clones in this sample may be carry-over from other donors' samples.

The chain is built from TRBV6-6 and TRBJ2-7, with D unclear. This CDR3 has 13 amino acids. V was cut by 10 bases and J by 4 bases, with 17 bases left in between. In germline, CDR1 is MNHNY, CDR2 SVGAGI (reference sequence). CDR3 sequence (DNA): TGTGCCACCAACGACCTTCCCTGGTACGAGCAGTACTTC. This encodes CATNDLPWYEQYF.

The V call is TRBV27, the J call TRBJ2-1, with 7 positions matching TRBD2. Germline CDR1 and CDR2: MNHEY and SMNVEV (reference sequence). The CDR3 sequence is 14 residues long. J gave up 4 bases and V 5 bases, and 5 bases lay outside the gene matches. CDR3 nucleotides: TGTGCCAGCAGTGCCTTCGGGGGGTACAATGAGCAGTTCTTC. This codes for CASSAFGGYNEQFF.

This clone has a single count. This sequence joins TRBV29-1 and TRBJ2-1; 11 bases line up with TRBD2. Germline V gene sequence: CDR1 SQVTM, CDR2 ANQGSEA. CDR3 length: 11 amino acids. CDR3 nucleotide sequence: TGCAGAGTGGGACTAGCGGATGAGCAGTTCTTC. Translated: CRVGLADEQFF.

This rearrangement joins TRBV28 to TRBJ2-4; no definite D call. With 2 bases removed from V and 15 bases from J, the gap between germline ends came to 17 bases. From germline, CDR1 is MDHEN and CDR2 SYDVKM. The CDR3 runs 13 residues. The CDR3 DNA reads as TGTGCCAGCAGTTTAAGAGGCCCTAAGATCAGGTACTTC. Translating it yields CASSLRGPKIRYF.

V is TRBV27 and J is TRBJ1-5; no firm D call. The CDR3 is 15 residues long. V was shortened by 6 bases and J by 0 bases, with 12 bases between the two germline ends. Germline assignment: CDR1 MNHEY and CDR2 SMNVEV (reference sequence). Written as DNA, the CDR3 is TGTGCCAGCAGACCGATATCCTATAGCAATCAGCCCCAGCATTTT. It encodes CASRPISYSNQPQHF.

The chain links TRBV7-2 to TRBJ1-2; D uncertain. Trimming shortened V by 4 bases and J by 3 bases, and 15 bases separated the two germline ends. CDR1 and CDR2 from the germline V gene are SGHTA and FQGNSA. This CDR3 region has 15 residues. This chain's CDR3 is CASSYPGRWDYGYTF. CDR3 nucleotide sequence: TGTGCCAGCAGCTACCCCGGGCGGTGGGACTATGGCTACACCTTC.

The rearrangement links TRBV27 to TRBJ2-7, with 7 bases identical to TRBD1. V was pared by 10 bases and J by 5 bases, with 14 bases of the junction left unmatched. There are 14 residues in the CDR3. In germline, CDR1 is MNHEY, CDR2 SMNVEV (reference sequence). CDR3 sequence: CATQPTGSFDEQYF. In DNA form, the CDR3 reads TGTGCCACCCAGCCGACAGGGTCGTTTGACGAGCAGTACTTC.

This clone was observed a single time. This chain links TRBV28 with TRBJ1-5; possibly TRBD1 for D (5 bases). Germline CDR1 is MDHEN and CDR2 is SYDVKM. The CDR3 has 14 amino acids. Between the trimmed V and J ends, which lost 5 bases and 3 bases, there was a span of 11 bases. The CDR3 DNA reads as TGTGCCAGCAGTGAACCGGGGCTCAATCAGCCCCAGCATTTT. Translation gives CASSEPGLNQPQHF. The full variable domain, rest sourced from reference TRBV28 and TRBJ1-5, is DVKVTQSSRYLVKRTGEKVFLECVQDMDHENMFWYRQDPGLGLRLIYFSYDVKMKEKGDIPEGYSVSREKKERFSLILESASTNQTSMYLCASSEPGLNQPQHFGDGTRLSIL.

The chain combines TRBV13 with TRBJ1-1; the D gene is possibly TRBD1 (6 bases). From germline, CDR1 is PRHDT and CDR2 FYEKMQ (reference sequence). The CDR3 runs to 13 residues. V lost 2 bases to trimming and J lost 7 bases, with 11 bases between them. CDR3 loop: CASSLRQDIEAFF. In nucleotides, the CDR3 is TGTGCCAGCAGCTTAAGACAGGATATTGAAGCTTTCTTT.

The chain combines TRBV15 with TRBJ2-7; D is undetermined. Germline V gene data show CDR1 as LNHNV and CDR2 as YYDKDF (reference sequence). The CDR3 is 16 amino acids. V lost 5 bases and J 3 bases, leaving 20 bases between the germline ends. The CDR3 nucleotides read TGTGCCACCAGCCCTCGTGGGAAAGGAAAAGGCTACGAGCAGTACTTC. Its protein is CATSPRGKGKGYEQYF.

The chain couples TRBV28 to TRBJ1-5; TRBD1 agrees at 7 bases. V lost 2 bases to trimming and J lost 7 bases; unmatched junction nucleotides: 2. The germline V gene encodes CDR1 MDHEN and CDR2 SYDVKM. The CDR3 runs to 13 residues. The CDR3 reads CASSLRGQQPQHF. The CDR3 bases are TGTGCCAGCAGTTTAAGGGGACAGCAGCCCCAGCATTTT. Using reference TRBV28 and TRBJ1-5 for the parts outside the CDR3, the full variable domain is DVKVTQSSRYLVKRTGEKVFLECVQDMDHENMFWYRQDPGLGLRLIYFSYDVKMKEKGDIPEGYSVSREKKERFSLILESASTNQTSMYLCASSLRGQQPQHFGDGTRLSIL.

CDR3 nucleotides: TGTGCCAGCAGCCGAAGTTCGATAGCGGGAGACTACACAGATACGCAGTATTTT. It specifies CASSRSSIAGDYTDTQYF. V and J are TRBV7-6 and TRBJ2-3; 9 positions match TRBD2. The CDR3 extends over 18 amino acids. Germline CDR1 SGHVS, CDR2 FNYEAQ. V was pared by 5 bases and J by 2 bases, with 14 bases of the junction left unmatched.

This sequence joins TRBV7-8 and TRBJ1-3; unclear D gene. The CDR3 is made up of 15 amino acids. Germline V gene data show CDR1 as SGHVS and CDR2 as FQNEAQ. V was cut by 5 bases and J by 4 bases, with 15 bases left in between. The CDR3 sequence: CASSPIRGRGNTIYF. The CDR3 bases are TGTGCCAGCAGCCCTATACGAGGCAGGGGAAACACCATATATTTT. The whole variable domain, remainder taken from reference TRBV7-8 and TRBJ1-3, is GAGVSQSPRYKVAKRGQDVALRCDPISGHVSLFWYQQALGQGPEFLTYFQNEAQLDKSGLPSDRFFAERPEGSVSTLKIQRTQQEDSAVYLCASSPIRGRGNTIYFGEGSWLTVV.

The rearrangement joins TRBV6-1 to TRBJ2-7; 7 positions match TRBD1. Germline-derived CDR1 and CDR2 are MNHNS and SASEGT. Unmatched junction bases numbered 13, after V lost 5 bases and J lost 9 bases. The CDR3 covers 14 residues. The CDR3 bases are TGTGCCAGCAGTAATATCGGGACAGATGCGGGGCAGTACTTC. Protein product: CASSNIGTDAGQYF.

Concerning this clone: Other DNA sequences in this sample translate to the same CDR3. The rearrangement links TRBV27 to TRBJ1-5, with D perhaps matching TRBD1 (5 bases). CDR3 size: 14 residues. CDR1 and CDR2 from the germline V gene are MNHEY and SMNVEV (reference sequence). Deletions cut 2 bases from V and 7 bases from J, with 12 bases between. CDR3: CASSLRAGSQPQHF. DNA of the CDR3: TGTGCCAGCAGTTTAAGGGCAGGGTCGCAGCCCCAGCATTTT.

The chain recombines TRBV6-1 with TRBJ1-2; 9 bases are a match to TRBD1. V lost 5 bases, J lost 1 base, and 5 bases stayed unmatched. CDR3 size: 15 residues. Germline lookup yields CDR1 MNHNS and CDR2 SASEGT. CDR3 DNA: TGTGCCAGCAGTATCCGGACAGGGGATAACTATGGCTACACCTTC. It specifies CASSIRTGDNYGYTF.

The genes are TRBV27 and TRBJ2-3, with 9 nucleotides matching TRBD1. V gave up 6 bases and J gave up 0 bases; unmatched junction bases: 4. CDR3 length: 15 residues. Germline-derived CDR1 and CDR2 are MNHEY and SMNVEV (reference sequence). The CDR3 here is CASRGTGSSTDTQYF. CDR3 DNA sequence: TGTGCCAGCAGGGGGACAGGGTCCAGCACAGATACGCAGTATTTT.

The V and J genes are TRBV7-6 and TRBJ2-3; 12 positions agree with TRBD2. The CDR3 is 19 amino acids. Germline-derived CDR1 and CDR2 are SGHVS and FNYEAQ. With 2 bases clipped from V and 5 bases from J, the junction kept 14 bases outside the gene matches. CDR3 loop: CASSLRLAGGPGVVDTQYF. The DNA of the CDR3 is TGTGCCAGCAGCTTACGGCTAGCGGGAGGGCCGGGTGTGGTAGATACGCAGTATTTT. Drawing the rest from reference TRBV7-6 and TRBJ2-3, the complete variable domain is GAGVSQSPRYKVTKRGQDVALRCDPISGHVSLYWYRQALGQGPEFLTYFNYEAQQDKSGLPNDRFSAERPEGSISTLTIQRTEQRDSAMYRCASSLRLAGGPGVVDTQYFGPGTRLTVL.

The CDR3, as DNA: TGTGCCAGCGGGGCAGCCCACACCTTC. It codes for CASGAAHTF. The V call is TRBV19, the J call TRBJ1-2, with D possibly matching TRBD1 (5 bases). The V and J ends lost 9 bases and 12 bases respectively, with 11 bases between them. Germline loops: CDR1 LNHDA, CDR2 SQIVND (reference sequence). The CDR3 length is 9 residues.